The rows below give T cell receptor beta chains drawn from one sample of a study of T cell responses to AZD1222 COVID-19 vaccine. Measured with immunoSEQ multiplex PCR; TCRdb has only the in-frame clones, and not every one. The repertoire has 95,000 to 150,000 clones, roughly 90% of them found once; the top ten carry more than 3%. The sample here was peripheral blood, taken on day 0 of AZD1222 vaccination. The receptor source for this set is an adult in good health. The CDR3 runs from the conserved cysteine through the conserved F or W. D genes are given only for firm matches.

v_call: TRBV7-2; d_call: TRBD1; j_call: TRBJ1-2; cdr3_nt: TGTGCCAGCAGCATCTGGACAGGAAACTATGGCTACACCTTC; cdr3_aa: CASSIWTGNYGYTF
v_call: TRBV5-6; d_call: NA; j_call: TRBJ2-2; cdr3_nt: TGTGCCAGCAGCAGCCAGGGGGGGGCCGGGGAGCTGTTTTTT; cdr3_aa: CASSSQGGAGELFF
v_call: TRBV9; d_call: TRBD2; j_call: TRBJ2-1; cdr3_nt: TGTGCCAGCAGCGTAGTCGATAGCGGGGGGCCTCTGCTTGGTGAGCAGTTCTTC; cdr3_aa: CASSVVDSGGPLLGEQFF
v_call: TRBV12-3/TRBV12-4; d_call: NA; j_call: TRBJ1-3; cdr3_nt: TGTGCCAGCAGTTTAACTGGAAACACCATATATTTT; cdr3_aa: CASSLTGNTIYF
v_call: TRBV19; d_call: NA; j_call: TRBJ1-1; cdr3_nt: TGTGCCAAGGAGGGGGGAGACACTGAAGCTTTCTTT; cdr3_aa: CAKEGGDTEAFF
v_call: TRBV12-3/TRBV12-4; d_call: NA; j_call: TRBJ1-5; cdr3_nt: TGTGCCAGCAGTAAACATATTCAGCCCCAGCATTTT; cdr3_aa: CASSKHIQPQHF
v_call: TRBV5-1; d_call: TRBD2; j_call: TRBJ2-3; cdr3_nt: TGCGCCAGCAGCACGGGACTAGCGGGGGGCCGTGGCACAGATACGCAGTATTTT; cdr3_aa: CASSTGLAGGRGTDTQYF
v_call: TRBV5-8; d_call: TRBD1; j_call: TRBJ1-3; cdr3_nt: TGTGCCAGCAGCCTGGGGACAGCCTCTGGAAACACCATATATTTT; cdr3_aa: CASSLGTASGNTIYF
v_call: TRBV9; d_call: TRBD1; j_call: TRBJ1-6; cdr3_nt: TGTGCCAGCAGCCCCCGTGGGACAGGGGTGACAAATTCACCCCTCCACTTT; cdr3_aa: CASSPRGTGVTNSPLHF
v_call: TRBV3-1/TRBV3-2; d_call: NA; j_call: TRBJ1-1; cdr3_nt: TGTGCCAGCAGCCCAAGTTTCTCAGGGAACACTGAAGCTTTCTTT; cdr3_aa: CASSPSFSGNTEAFF
v_call: TRBV19; d_call: NA; j_call: TRBJ1-4; cdr3_nt: TGTGCCAGTAGTATAGGGGTCCTTAATGAAAAACTGTTTTTT; cdr3_aa: CASSIGVLNEKLFF
v_call: TRBV3-1/TRBV3-2; d_call: NA; j_call: TRBJ2-3; cdr3_nt: TGTGCCAGCAGCCAAGGTCGGGGGACAGATACGCAGTATTTT; cdr3_aa: CASSQGRGTDTQYF
v_call: TRBV5-8; d_call: TRBD2; j_call: TRBJ2-1; cdr3_nt: TGTGCCAGCAGCTTGTGGGGGAGGGGCTCCTACAATGAGCAGTTCTTC; cdr3_aa: CASSLWGRGSYNEQFF
v_call: TRBV7-6; d_call: TRBD1; j_call: TRBJ1-2; cdr3_nt: TGTGCCAGCAGCCCAGGACAGGGCTTCTATGGCTACACCTTC; cdr3_aa: CASSPGQGFYGYTF
v_call: TRBV19; d_call: NA; j_call: TRBJ1-6; cdr3_nt: TGTGCCAGTAGTATAGATGGATGGACACTCTCACGCCTCCACTTT; cdr3_aa: CASSIDGWTLSRLHF
v_call: TRBV6-5; d_call: NA; j_call: TRBJ1-6; cdr3_nt: TGTGCCAGCAGTTACTCGATAGGAGACAGAAATTCACCCCTCCACTTT; cdr3_aa: CASSYSIGDRNSPLHF
v_call: TRBV19; d_call: NA; j_call: TRBJ1-2; cdr3_nt: TGTGCCAGTAGTATTCGATGGGACACTTTCTATGGCTACACCTTC; cdr3_aa: CASSIRWDTFYGYTF
v_call: TRBV2; d_call: NA; j_call: TRBJ1-5; cdr3_nt: TGTGCCAGCAGTGCTACAGGGCAGGCCCAGCCCCAGCATTTT; cdr3_aa: CASSATGQAQPQHF
v_call: TRBV4-2; d_call: NA; j_call: TRBJ2-1; cdr3_nt: TGTGCCAGCAGCCAAGAAATCTACAATGAGCAGTTCTTC; cdr3_aa: CASSQEIYNEQFF